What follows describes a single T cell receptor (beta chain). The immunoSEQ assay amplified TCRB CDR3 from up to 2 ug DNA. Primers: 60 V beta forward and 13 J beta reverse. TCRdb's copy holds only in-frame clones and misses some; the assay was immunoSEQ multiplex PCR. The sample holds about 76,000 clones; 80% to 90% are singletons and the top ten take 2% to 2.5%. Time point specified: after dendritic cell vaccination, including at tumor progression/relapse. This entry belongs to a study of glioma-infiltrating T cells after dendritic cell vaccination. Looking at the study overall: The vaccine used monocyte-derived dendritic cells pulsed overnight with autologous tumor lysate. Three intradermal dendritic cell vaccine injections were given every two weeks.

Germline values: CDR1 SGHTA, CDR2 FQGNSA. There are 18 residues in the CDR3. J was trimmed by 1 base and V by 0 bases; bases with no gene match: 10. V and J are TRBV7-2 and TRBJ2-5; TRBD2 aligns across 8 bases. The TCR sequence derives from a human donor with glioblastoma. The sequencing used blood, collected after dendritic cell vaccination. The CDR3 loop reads CASSLAASGRVSQETQYF. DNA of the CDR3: TGTGCCAGCAGCTTAGCGGCGAGCGGGAGAGTCTCCCAAGAGACCCAGTACTTC.